This is a list of T cell receptor beta chains from one sample in a study of PD-L1 blockade in urothelial cancer. Some clones are missing from TCRdb's copy, which holds only in-frame ones; the method was immunoSEQ multiplex PCR. The sample includes some 53,000 clones, roughly four fifths of them seen just once. The sequencing here drew on PBMCs, taken around atezolizumab (anti-PD-L1) treatment. These TCRs come from a man between 65 and 85 years old with urothelial cancer. Both conserved end residues are part of each CDR3. A D gene is named only where the DNA matches it firmly. Some rows mark clone size as missing; the rest say once, few, many or name a class of expanded clone.

d_call j_call v_call clone_size cdr3_aa cdr3_nt
. TRBJ2-1 TRBV29-1 . CSVEAPEQFF TGCAGCGTTGAGGCACCTGAGCAGTTCTTC
. TRBJ1-2 TRBV30 . CAGSAGYGYTF TGTGCCGGGTCTGCGGGATATGGCTACACCTTC
TRBD1 TRBJ2-2 TRBV28 few CASSLGQAGTGELFF TGTGCCAGCAGTTTAGGACAGGCGGGCACCGGGGAGCTGTTTTTT
. TRBJ1-2 TRBV28 . CASRSGGPGRWGYTF TGTGCCAGCAGGTCCGGGGGTCCGGGGAGGTGGGGCTACACCTTC
TRBD2 TRBJ2-1 TRBV9 . CASSVAGTNYNEQFF TGTGCCAGCAGCGTAGCTGGGACTAACTACAATGAGCAGTTCTTC
TRBD1 TRBJ1-3 TRBV7-2 . CASSWTGSEGNTIYF TGTGCCAGCAGCTGGACAGGGAGCGAGGGAAACACCATATATTTT
. TRBJ1-1 TRBV4-2 . CASSQAFGNTEAFF TGTGCCAGCAGCCAAGCGTTCGGGAACACTGAAGCTTTCTTT
. TRBJ2-7 TRBV6-6 few CASSYSTASSSYEQYF TGTGCCAGCAGTTACTCGACAGCATCATCATCCTACGAGCAGTACTTC
. TRBJ1-6 TRBV7-3 . CASSLTRPPQVSYNSPLHF TGTGCCAGCAGCTTAACCCGACCCCCCCAGGTCAGCTATAATTCACCCCTCCACTTT
TRBD1 TRBJ2-5 TRBV5-1 . CASSLAWSRDRQETQYF TGCGCCAGCAGCTTGGCGTGGAGCCGGGACAGACAAGAGACCCAGTACTTC
TRBD2 TRBJ2-3 TRBV27 . CASSWLAGVGRPDTQYF TGTGCCAGCAGTTGGCTAGCGGGAGTCGGCCGGCCAGATACGCAGTATTTT
TRBD1 TRBJ2-3 TRBV7-3 few CASSLAGTGRTDTQYF TGTGCCAGCAGCTTGGCCGGGACAGGGAGGACAGATACGCAGTATTTT
. TRBJ2-7 TRBV7-9 . CASIPDGGFEQYF TGTGCCAGCATCCCCGATGGGGGCTTCGAGCAGTACTTC
. TRBJ2-1 TRBV7-2 few CASSLEPRTGGEQFF TGTGCCAGCAGCTTAGAGCCTAGGACTGGAGGTGAGCAGTTCTTC
. TRBJ1-2 TRBV7-9 . CASTRGGTIANYGYTF TGTGCCAGCACCCGGGGGGGAACAATAGCTAACTATGGCTACACCTTC
. TRBJ2-7 TRBV15 once CATSRAGQGIYEQYF TGTGCCACCAGCAGAGCGGGGCAGGGGATATACGAGCAGTACTTC